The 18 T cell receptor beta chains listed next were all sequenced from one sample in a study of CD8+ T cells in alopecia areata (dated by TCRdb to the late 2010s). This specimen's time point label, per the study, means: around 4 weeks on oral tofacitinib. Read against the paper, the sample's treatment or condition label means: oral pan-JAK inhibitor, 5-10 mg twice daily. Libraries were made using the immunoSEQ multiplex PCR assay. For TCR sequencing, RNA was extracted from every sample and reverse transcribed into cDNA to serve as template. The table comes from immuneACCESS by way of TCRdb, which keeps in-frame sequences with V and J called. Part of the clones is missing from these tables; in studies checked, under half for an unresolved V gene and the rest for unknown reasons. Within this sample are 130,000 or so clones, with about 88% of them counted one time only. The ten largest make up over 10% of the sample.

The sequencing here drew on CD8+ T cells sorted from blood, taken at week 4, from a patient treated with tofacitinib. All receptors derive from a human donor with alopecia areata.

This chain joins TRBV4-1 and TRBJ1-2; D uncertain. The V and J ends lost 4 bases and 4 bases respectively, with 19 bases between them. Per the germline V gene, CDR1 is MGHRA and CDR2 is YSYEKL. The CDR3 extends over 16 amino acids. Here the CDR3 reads CASSRSRWSKLYGYTF. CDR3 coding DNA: TGCGCCAGCAGCCGATCCCGGTGGAGCAAGCTCTATGGCTACACCTTC.

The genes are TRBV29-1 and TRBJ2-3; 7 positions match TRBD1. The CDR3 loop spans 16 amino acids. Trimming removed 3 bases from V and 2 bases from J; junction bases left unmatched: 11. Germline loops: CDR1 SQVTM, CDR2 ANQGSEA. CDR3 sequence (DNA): TGCAGCGTTGATGGTTATAAGGACAGGCCCACAGATACGCAGTATTTT. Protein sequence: CSVDGYKDRPTDTQYF.

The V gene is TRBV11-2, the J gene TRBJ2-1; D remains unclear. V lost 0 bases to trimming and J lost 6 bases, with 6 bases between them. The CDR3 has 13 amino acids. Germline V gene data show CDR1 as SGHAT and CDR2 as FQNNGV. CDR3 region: CASSLEGFNEQFF. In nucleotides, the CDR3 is TGTGCCAGCAGCTTAGAGGGATTCAATGAGCAGTTCTTC.

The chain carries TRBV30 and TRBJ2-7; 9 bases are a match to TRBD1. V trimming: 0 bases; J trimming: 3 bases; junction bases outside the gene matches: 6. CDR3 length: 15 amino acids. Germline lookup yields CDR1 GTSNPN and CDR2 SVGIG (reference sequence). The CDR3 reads CAWSVMGTGNYEQYF. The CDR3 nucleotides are TGTGCCTGGAGTGTTATGGGGACAGGGAACTACGAGCAGTACTTC.

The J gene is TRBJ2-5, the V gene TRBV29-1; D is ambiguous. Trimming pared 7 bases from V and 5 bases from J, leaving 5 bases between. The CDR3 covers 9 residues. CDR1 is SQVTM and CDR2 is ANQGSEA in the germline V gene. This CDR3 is CSAGETQYF. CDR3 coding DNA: TGCAGCGCCGGGGAGACCCAGTACTTC.

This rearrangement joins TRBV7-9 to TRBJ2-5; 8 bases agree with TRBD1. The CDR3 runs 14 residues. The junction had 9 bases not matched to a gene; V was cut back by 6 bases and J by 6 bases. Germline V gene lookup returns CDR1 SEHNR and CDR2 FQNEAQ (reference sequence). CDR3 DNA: TGTGCCAGCAGGCCACCTCAGGGGGCGCAGACCCAGTACTTC. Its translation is CASRPPQGAQTQYF.

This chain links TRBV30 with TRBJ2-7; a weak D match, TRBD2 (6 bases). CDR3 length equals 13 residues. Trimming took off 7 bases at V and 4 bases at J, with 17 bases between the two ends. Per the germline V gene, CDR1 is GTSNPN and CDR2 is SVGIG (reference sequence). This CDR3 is CAFGHESGYEQYF. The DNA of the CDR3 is TGTGCCTTCGGCCACGAGAGCGGGTACGAGCAGTACTTC.

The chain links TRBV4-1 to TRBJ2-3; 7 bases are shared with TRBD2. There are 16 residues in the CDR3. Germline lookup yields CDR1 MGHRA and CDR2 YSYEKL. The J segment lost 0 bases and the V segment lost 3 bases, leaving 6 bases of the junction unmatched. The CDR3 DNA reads TGCGCCAGCAGCCAGGCAAGCGGGACTAGCACAGATACGCAGTATTTT. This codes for CASSQASGTSTDTQYF.

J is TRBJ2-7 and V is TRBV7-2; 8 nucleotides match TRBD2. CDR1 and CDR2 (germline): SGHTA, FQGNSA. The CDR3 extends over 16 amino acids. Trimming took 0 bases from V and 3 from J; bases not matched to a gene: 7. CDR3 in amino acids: CASSLAGLETYYEQYF. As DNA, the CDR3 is TGTGCCAGCAGCTTAGCGGGACTAGAGACCTACTACGAGCAGTACTTC.

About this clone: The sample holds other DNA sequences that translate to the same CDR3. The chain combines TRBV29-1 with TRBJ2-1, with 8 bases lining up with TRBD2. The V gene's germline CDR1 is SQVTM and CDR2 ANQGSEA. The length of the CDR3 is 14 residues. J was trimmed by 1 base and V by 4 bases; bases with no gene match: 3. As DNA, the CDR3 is TGCAGCGTTGGCGGCGGGGGGTCCTACAATGAGCAGTTCTTC. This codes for CSVGGGGSYNEQFF.

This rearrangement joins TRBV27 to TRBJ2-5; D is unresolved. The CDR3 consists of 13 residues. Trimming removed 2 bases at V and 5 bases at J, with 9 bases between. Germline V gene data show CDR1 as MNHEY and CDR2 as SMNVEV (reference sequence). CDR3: CASSLRSPETQYF. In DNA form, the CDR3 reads TGTGCCAGCAGTTTAAGGAGCCCGGAGACCCAGTACTTC.

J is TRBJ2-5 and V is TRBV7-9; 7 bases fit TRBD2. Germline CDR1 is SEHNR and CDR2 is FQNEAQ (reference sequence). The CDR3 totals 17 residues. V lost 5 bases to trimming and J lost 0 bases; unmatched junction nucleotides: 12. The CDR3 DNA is TGTGCCAGCAGCCCCCGGGCTAGCGGAGAGGACCAAGAGACCCAGTACTTC. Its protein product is CASSPRASGEDQETQYF.

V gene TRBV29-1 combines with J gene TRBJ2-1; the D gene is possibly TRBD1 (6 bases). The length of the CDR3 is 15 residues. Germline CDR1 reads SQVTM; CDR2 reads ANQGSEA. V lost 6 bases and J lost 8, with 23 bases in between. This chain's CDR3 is CSVPEQGIATYEQFF. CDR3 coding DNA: TGCAGCGTCCCTGAACAGGGAATTGCAACCTATGAGCAGTTCTTC.

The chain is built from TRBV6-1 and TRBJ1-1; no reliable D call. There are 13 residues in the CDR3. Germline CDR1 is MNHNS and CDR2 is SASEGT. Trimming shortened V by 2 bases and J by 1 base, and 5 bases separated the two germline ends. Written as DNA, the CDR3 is TGTGCCAGCAGTGAATCTGAGAACACTGAAGCTTTCTTT. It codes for CASSESENTEAFF.

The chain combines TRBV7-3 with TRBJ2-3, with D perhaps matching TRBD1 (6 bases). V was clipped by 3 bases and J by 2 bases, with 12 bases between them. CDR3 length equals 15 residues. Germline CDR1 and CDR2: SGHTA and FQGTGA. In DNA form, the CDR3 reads TGTGCCAGCAGCTTTACAGGGATTTCCACAGATACGCAGTATTTT. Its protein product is CASSFTGISTDTQYF.

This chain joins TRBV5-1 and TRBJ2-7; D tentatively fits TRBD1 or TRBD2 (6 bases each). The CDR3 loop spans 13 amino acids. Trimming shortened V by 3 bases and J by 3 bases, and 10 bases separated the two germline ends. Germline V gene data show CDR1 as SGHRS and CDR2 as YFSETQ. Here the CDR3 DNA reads TGCGCCAGCAGCTGGGAGGACAGCTACGAGCAGTACTTC. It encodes CASSWEDSYEQYF. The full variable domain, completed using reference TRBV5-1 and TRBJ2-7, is KAGVTQTPRYLIKTRGQQVTLSCSPISGHRSVSWYQQTPGQGLQFLFEYFSETQRNKGNFPGRFSGRQFSNSRSEMNVSTLELGDSALYLCASSWEDSYEQYFGPGTRLTVT.

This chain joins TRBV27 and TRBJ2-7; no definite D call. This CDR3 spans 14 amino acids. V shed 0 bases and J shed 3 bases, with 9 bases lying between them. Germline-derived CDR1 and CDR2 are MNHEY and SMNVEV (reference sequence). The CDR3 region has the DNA TGTGCCAGCAGTTTATCGGTCTATAACTACGAGCAGTACTTC. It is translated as CASSLSVYNYEQYF.

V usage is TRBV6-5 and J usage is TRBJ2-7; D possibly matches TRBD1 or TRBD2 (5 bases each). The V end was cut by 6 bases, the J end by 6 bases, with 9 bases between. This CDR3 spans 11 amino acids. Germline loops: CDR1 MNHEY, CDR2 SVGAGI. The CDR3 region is CASRWGFEQYF. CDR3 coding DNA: TGTGCCAGCAGGTGGGGGTTCGAGCAGTACTTC.